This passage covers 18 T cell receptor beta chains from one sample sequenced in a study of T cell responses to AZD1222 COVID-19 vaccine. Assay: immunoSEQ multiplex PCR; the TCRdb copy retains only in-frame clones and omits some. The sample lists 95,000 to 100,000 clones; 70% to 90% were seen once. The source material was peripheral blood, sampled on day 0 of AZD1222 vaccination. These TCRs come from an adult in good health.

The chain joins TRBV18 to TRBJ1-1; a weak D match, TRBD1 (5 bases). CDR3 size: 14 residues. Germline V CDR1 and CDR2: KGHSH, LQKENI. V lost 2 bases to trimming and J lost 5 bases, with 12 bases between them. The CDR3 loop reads CASSPSIAGTEAFF. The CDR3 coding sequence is TGTGCCAGCTCACCATCGATCGCAGGGACTGAAGCTTTCTTT.

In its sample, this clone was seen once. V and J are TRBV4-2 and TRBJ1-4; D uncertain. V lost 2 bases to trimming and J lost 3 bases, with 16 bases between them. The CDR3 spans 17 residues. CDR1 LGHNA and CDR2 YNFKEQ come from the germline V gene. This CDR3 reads CASSQSLTSAPNEKLFF. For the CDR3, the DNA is TGTGCCAGCAGCCAATCCCTAACGAGTGCCCCTAATGAAAAACTGTTTTTT.

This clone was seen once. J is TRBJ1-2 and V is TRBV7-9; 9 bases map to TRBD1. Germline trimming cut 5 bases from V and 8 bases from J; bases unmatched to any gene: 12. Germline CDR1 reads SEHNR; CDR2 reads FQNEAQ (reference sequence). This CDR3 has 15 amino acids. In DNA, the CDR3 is TGTGCCAGCAGCCTATCCGCCGGGACAGGGTACGGCTACACCTTC. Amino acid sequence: CASSLSAGTGYGYTF.

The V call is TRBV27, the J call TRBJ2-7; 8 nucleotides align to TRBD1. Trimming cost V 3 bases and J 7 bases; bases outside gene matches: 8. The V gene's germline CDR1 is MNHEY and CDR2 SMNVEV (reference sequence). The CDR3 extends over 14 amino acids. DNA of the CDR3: TGTGCCAGCAGTTTGGCCAGGGGGCAGGGGGAGCAGTACTTC. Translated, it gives CASSLARGQGEQYF.

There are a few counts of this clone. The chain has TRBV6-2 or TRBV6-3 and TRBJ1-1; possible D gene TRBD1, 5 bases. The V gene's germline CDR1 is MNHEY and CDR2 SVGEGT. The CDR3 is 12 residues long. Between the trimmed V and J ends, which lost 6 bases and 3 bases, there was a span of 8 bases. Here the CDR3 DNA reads TGTGCCAGCAGCTGGGGGTACACTGAAGCTTTCTTT. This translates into CASSWGYTEAFF.

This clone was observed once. The DNA for the CDR3 is TGTGCCAGCAGCCAAAACAGGGGGATATACGAGCAGTACTTC. Translated: CASSQNRGIYEQYF. This chain links TRBV7-2 with TRBJ2-7, with 8 positions matching TRBD1. This CDR3 is 14 amino acids long. The trim removed 5 bases at V and 4 bases at J, leaving 7 bases unmatched. Per germline, CDR1 SGHTA and CDR2 FQGNSA. Looking up the rest from reference TRBV7-2 and TRBJ2-7 gives the full variable domain: GAGVSQSPSNKVTEKGKDVELRCDPISGHTALYWYRQSLGQGLEFLIYFQGNSAPDKSGLPSDRFSAERTGGSVSTLTIQRTQQEDSAVYLCASSQNRGIYEQYFGPGTRLTVT.

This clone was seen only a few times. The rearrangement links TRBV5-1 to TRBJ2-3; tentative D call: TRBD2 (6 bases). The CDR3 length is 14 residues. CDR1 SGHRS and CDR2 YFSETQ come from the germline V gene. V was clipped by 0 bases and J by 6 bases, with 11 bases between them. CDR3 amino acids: CASSLVGAGDTQYF. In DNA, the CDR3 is TGCGCCAGCAGCTTGGTTGGTGCGGGGGATACGCAGTATTTT. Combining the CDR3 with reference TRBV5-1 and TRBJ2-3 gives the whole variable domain KAGVTQTPRYLIKTRGQQVTLSCSPISGHRSVSWYQQTPGQGLQFLFEYFSETQRNKGNFPGRFSGRQFSNSRSEMNVSTLELGDSALYLCASSLVGAGDTQYFGPGTRLTVL.

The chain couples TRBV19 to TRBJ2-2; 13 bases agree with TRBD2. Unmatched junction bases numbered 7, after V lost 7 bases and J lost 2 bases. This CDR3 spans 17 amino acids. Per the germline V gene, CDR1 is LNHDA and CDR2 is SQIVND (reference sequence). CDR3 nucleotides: TGTGCCAGTACCCCGGGACTAGCGGGACGAAACACCGGGGAGCTGTTTTTT. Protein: CASTPGLAGRNTGELFF.

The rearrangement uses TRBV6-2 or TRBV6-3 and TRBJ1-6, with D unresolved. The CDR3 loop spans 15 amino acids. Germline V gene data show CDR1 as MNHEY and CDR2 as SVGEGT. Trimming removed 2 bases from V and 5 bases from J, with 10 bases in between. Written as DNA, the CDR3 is TGTGCCAGCAGTTACCTACCGGGGAATAATTCACCCCTCCACTTT. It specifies CASSYLPGNNSPLHF.

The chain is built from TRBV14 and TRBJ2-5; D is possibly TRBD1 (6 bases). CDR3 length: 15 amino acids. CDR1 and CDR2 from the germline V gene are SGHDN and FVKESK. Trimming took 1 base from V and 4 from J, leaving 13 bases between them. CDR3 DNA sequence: TGTGCCAGCAGCCAAGTGGGACAAAGGGGAGAGACCCAGTACTTC. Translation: CASSQVGQRGETQYF.

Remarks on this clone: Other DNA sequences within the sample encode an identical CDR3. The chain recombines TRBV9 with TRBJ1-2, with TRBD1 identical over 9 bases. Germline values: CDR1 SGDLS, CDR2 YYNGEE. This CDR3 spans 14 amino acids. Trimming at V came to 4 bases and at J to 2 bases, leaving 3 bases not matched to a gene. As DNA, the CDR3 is TGTGCCAGCAGCCCTGGGACAGGGAACTATGGCTACACCTTC. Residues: CASSPGTGNYGYTF.

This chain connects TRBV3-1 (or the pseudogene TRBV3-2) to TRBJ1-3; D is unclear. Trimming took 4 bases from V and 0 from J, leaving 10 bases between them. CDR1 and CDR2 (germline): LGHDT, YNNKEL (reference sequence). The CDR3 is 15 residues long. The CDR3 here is CASSLRSSSGNTIYF. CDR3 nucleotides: TGTGCCAGCAGCCTCAGGAGTTCCTCTGGAAACACCATATATTTT.

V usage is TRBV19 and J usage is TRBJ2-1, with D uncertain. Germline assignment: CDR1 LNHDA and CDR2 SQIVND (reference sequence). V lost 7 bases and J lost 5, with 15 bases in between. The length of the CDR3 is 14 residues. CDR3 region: CASMFQAVNNEQFF. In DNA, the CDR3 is TGTGCCAGTATGTTCCAGGCGGTTAACAATGAGCAGTTCTTC.

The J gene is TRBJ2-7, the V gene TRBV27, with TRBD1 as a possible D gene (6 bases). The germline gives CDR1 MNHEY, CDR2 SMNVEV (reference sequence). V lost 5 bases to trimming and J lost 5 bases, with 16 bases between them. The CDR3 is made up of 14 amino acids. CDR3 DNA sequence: TGTGCCAGCAGTCCCCGGGACACTGCCAACGAGCAGTACTTC. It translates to CASSPRDTANEQYF.

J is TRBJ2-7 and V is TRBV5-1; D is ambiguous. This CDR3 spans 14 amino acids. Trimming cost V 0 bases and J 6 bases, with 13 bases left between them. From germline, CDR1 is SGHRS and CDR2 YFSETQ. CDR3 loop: CASSLEGWGSEQYF. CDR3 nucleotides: TGCGCCAGCAGCTTGGAAGGATGGGGAAGCGAGCAGTACTTC.

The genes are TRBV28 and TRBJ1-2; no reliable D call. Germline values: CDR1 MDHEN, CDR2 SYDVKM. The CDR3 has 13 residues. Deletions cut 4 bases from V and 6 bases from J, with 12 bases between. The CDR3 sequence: CASSWSQRNGYTF. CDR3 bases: TGTGCCAGCAGTTGGAGCCAGAGGAATGGCTACACCTTC.

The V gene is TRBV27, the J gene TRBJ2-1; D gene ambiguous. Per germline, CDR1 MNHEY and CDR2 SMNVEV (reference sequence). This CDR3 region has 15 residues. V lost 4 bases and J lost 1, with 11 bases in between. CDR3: CASSSSRDSYNEQFF. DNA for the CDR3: TGTGCCAGCAGTTCCTCGCGCGATTCCTACAATGAGCAGTTCTTC.

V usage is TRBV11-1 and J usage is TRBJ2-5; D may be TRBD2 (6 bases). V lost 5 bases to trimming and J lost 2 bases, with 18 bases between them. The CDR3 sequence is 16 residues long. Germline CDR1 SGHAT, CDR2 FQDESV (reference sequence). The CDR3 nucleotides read TGTGCCAGCAGCCTCCGACTAGGCCCCGATCAAGAGACCCAGTACTTC. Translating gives CASSLRLGPDQETQYF.